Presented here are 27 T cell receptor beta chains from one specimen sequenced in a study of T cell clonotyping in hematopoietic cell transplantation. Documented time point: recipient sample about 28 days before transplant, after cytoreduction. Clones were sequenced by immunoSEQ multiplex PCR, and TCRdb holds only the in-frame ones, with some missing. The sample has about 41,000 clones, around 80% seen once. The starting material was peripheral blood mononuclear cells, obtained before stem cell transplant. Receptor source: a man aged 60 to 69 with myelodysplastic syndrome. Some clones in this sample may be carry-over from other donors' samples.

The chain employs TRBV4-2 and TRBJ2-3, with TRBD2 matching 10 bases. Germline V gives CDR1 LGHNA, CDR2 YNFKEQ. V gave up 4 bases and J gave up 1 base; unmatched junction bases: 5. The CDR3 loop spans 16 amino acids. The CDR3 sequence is CASSPLAGVGTDTQYF. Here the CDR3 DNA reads TGTGCCAGCAGCCCCCTAGCGGGGGTTGGCACAGATACGCAGTATTTT.

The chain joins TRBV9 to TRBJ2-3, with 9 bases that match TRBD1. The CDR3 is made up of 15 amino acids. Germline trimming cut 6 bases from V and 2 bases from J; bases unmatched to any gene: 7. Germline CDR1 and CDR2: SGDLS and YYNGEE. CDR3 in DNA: TGTGCCAGCACCTTACAGGGGGCTAACACAGATACGCAGTATTTT. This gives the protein CASTLQGANTDTQYF.

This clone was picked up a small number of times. As DNA, the CDR3 is TGTGCCATCAGTGAAGGGGTTAGGGTCGGAGGCTACACCTTC. This gives the protein CAISEGVRVGGYTF. J is TRBJ1-2 and V is TRBV10-3, with a possible D match to TRBD1 (5 bases). Trimming took 3 bases from V and 8 from J, leaving 16 bases between them. CDR1 is ENHRY, CDR2 SYGVKD, per germline. The CDR3 is 14 residues long.

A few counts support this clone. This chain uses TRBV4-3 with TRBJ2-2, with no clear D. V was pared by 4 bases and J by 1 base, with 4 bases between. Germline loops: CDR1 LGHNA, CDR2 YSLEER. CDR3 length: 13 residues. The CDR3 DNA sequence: TGCGCCAGCAGCCTGGGGAACACCGGGGAGCTGTTTTTT. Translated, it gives CASSLGNTGELFF.

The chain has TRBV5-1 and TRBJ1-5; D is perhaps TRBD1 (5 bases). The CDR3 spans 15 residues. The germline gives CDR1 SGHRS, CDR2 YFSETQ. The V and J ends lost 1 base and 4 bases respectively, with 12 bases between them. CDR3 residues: CASSLWGDPNQPQHF. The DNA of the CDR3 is TGCGCCAGCAGCTTGTGGGGGGACCCAAATCAGCCCCAGCATTTT. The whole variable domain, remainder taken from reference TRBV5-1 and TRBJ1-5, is KAGVTQTPRYLIKTRGQQVTLSCSPISGHRSVSWYQQTPGQGLQFLFEYFSETQRNKGNFPGRFSGRQFSNSRSEMNVSTLELGDSALYLCASSLWGDPNQPQHFGDGTRLSIL.

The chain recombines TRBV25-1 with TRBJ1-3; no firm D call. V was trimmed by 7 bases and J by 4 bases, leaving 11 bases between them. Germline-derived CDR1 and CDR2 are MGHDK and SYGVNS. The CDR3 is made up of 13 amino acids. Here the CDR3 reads CASTSAIGNTIYF. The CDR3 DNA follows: TGTGCCAGCACCTCTGCTATCGGAAACACCATATATTTT.

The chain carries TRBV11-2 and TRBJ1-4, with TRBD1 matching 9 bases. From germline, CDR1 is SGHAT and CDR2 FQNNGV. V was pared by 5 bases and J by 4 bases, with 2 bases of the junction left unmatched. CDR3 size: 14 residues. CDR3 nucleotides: TGTGCCAGCAGCAACAGGGGGCTTAATGAAAAACTGTTTTTT. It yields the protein CASSNRGLNEKLFF.

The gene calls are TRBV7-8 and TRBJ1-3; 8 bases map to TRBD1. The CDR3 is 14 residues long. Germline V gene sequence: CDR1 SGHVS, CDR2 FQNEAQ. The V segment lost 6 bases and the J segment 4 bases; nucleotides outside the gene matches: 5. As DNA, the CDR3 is TGTGCCAGCAGGGCAGGGGGCGCGGGAAACACCATATATTTT. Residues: CASRAGGAGNTIYF. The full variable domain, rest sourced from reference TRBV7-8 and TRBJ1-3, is GAGVSQSPRYKVAKRGQDVALRCDPISGHVSLFWYQQALGQGPEFLTYFQNEAQLDKSGLPSDRFFAERPEGSVSTLKIQRTQQEDSAVYLCASRAGGAGNTIYFGEGSWLTVV.

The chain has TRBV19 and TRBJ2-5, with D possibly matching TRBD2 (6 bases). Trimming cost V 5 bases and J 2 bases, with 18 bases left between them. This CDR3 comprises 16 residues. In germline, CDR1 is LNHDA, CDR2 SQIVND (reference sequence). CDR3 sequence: CASSPLRGSRQETQYF. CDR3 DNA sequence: TGTGCCAGTAGTCCGCTCCGGGGGTCGCGGCAAGAGACCCAGTACTTC. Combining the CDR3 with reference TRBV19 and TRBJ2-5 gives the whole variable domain DGGITQSPKYLFRKEGQNVTLSCEQNLNHDAMYWYRQDPGQGLRLIYYSQIVNDFQKGDIAEGYSVSREKKESFPLTVTSAQKNPTAFYLCASSPLRGSRQETQYFGPGTRLLVL.

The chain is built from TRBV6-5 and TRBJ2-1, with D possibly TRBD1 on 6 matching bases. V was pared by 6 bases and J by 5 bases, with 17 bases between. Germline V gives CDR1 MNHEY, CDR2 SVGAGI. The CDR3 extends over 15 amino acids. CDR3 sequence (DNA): TGTGCCAGCAGCTGGAGGCCTGGACAGAACAATGAGCAGTTCTTC. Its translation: CASSWRPGQNNEQFF.

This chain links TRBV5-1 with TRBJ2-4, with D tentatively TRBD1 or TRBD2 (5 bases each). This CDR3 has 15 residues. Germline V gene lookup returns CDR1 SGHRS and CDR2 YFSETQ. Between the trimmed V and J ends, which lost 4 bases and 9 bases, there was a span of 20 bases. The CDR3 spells CASSLSGRGGTIQYF. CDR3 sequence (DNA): TGCGCCAGCAGCCTCTCGGGTCGGGGCGGCACCATTCAGTACTTC.

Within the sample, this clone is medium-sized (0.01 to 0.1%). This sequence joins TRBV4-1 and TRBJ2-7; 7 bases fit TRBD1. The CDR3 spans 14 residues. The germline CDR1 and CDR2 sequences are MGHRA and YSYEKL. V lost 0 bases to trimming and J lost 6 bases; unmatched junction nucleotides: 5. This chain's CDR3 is CASSQERGGFEQYF. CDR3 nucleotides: TGCGCCAGCAGCCAAGAGCGAGGGGGCTTCGAGCAGTACTTC.

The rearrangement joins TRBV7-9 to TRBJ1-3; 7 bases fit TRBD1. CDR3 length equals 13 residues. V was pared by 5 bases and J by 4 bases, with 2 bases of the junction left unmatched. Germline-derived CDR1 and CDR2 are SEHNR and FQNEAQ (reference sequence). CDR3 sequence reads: CASSQTGGNTIYF. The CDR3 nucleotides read TGTGCCAGCAGCCAGACAGGGGGAAACACCATATATTTT.

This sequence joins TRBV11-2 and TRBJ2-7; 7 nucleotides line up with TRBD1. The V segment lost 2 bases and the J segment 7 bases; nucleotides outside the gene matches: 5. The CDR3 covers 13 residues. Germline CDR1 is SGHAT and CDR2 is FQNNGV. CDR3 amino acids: CASSLRGGQEQYF. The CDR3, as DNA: TGTGCCAGCAGCTTAAGAGGGGGCCAAGAGCAGTACTTC. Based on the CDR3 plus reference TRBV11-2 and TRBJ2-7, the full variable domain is EAGVAQSPRYKIIEKRQSVAFWCNPISGHATLYWYQQILGQGPKLLIQFQNNGVVDDSQLPKDRFSAERLKGVDSTLKIQPAKLEDSAVYLCASSLRGGQEQYFGPGTRLTVT.

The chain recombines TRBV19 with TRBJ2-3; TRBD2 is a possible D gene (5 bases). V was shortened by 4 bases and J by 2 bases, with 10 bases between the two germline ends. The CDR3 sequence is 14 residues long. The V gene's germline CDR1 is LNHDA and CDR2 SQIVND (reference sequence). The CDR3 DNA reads TGTGCCAGTAGTACCGGACTTCTCACAGATACGCAGTATTTT. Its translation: CASSTGLLTDTQYF. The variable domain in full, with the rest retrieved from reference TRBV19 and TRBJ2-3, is DGGITQSPKYLFRKEGQNVTLSCEQNLNHDAMYWYRQDPGQGLRLIYYSQIVNDFQKGDIAEGYSVSREKKESFPLTVTSAQKNPTAFYLCASSTGLLTDTQYFGPGTRLTVL.

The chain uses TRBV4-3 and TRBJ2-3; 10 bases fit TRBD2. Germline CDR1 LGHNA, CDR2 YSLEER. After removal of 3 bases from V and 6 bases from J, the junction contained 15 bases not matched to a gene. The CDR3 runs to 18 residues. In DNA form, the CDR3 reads TGCGCCAGCAGCCATGCAGCCGGACCGGGACTAGCGTCCGATACGCAGTATTTT. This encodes CASSHAAGPGLASDTQYF.

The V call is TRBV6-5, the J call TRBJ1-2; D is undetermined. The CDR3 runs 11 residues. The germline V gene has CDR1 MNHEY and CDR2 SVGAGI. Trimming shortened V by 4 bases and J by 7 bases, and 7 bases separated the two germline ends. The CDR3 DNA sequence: TGTGCCAGCAGTTCCCAACGTGGCTACACCTTC. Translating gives CASSSQRGYTF.

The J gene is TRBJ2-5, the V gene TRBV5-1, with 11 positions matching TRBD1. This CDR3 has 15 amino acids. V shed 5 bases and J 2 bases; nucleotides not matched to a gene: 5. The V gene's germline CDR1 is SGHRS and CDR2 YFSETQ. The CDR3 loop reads CASRVGTGGQETQYF. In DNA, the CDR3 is TGCGCCAGCAGGGTCGGGACAGGGGGACAAGAGACCCAGTACTTC.

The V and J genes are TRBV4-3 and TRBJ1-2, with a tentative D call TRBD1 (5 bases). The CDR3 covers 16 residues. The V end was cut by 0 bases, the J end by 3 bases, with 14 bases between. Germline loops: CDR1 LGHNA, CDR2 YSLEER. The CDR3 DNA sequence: TGCGCCAGCAGCCAAGATGGTGAGGGGTACTACTATGGCTACACCTTC. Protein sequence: CASSQDGEGYYYGYTF.

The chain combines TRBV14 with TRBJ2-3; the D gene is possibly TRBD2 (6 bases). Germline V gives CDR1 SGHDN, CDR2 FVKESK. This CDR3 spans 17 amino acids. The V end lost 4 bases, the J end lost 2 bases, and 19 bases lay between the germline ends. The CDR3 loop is CASSPPLVGGTTDTQYF. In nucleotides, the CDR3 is TGTGCCAGCAGCCCCCCTTTGGTGGGGGGTACCACAGATACGCAGTATTTT.

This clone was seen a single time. In DNA form, the CDR3 reads TGTGCCAGCAGCTTAACAAACCGGGATTTCTATGGCTACACCTTC. The encoded protein is CASSLTNRDFYGYTF. The V call is TRBV7-2, the J call TRBJ1-2, with D hard to call. V shed 2 bases and J shed 4 bases, with 14 bases lying between them. The CDR3 has 15 amino acids. Germline CDR1 is SGHTA and CDR2 is FQGNSA.

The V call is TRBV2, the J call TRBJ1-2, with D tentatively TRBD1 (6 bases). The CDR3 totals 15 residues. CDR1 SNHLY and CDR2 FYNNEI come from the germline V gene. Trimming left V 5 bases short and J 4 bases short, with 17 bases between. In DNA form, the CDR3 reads TGTGCCAGCAGTCCCCGGACAGCGGATTTCTATGGCTACACCTTC. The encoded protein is CASSPRTADFYGYTF. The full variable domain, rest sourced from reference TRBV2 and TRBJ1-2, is EPEVTQTPSHQVTQMGQEVILRCVPISNHLYFYWYRQILGQKVEFLVSFYNNEISEKSEIFDDQFSVERPDGSNFTLKIRSTKLEDSAMYFCASSPRTADFYGYTFGSGTRLTVV.

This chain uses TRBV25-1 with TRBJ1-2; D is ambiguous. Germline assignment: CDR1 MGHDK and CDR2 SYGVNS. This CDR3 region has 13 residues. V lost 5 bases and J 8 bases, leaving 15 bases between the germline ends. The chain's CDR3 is CASSQTWGGGYTF. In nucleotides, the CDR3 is TGTGCCAGCAGTCAAACATGGGGAGGGGGCTACACCTTC.

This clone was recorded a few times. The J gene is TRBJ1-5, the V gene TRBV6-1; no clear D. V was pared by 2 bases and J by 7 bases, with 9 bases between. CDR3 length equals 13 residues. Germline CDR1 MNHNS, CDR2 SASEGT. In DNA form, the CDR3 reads TGTGCCAGCAGTGAATGGGGTAACCAGCCCCAGCATTTT. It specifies CASSEWGNQPQHF.

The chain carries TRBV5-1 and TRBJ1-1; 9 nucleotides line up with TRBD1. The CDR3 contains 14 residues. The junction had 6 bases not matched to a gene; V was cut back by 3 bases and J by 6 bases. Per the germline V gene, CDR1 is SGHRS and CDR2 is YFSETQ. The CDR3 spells CASSWRTGEAEAFF. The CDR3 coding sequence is TGCGCCAGCAGCTGGAGGACAGGGGAAGCTGAAGCTTTCTTT.

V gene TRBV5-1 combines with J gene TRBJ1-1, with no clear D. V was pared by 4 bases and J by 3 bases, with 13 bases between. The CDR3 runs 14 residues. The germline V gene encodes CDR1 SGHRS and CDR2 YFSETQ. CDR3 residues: CASSPAVRDTEAFF. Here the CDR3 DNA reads TGCGCCAGCAGCCCGGCGGTTAGGGACACTGAAGCTTTCTTT.

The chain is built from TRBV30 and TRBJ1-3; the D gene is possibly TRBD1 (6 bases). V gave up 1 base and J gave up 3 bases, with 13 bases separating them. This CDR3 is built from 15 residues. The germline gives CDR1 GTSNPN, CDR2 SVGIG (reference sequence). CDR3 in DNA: TGTGCCTGGAGTGACACACAGGGATTTGGAAACACCATATATTTT. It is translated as CAWSDTQGFGNTIYF.